The clone carrying this T cell receptor beta chain was observed a few times. Its antigen is unknown. The data are from a study of early T cells in non-severe SARS-CoV-2 infection. The overall study: Sequencing input comprised bulk RNA from unsorted whole blood; chain pairing was not available. Study outcomes and limitations: A preference for anti-spike CD8 responses marked VDJdb matching, which missed private and CD4 specificities.

Germline V CDR1 and CDR2: SGHTA, FQGNSA. V was trimmed by 2 bases and J by 4 bases, leaving 7 bases between them. CDR3 length: 13 amino acids. As part of library construction, unique molecular identifiers were attached to individual cDNA molecules. In TCRdb, the 5' RACE reads were re-called with MiXCR into one record per CDR3 protein. The table records some 57,000 distinct CDR3 sequences, more than 9% of them present only once. The genes are TRBV7-2 and TRBJ2-3, with D hard to call. Sequenced input: whole blood. This receptor was taken from an adult who was a healthcare worker with PCR-confirmed SARS-CoV-2 infection or an uninfected control (not recorded which). The CDR3 sequence: CASSLNSADTQYF. CDR3 nucleotides: TGTGCCAGCAGCTTAAACAGTGCAGATACGCAGTATTTT. The complete variable domain, with remaining parts taken from reference TRBV7-2 and TRBJ2-3, reads GAGVSQSPSNKVTEKGKDVELRCDPISGHTALYWYRQSLGQGLEFLIYFQGNSAPDKSGLPSDRFSAERTGGSVSTLTIQRTQQEDSAVYLCASSLNSADTQYFGPGTRLTVL.